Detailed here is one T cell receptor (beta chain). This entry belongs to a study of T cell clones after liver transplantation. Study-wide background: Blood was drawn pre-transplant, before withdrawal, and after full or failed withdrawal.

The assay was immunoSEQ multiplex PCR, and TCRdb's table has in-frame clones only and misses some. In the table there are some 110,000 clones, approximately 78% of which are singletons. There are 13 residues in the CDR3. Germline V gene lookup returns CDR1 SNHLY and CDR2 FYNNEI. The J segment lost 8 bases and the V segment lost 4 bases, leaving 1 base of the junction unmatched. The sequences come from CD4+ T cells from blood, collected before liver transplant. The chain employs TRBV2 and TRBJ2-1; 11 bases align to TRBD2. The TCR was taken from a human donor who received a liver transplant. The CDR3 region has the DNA TGTGCCAGCAGTGGTAGCGGGAGGGATGAGCAGTTCTTC. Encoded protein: CASSGSGRDEQFF.